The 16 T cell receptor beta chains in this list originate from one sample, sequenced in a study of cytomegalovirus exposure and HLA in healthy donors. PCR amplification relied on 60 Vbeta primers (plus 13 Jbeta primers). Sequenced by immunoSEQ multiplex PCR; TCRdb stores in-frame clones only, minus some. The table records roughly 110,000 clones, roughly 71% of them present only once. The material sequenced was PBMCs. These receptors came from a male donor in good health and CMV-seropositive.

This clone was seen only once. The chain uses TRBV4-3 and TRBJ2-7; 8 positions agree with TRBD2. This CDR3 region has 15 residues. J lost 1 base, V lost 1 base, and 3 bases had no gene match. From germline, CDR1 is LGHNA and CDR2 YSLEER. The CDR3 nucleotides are TGCGCCAGCAGCCAAGGAAGCGGGAGTTCCTACGAGCAGTACTTC. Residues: CASSQGSGSSYEQYF.

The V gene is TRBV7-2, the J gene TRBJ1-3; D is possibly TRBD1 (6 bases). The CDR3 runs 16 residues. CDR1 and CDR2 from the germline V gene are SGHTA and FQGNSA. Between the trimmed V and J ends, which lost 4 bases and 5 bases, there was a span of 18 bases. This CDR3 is CASSSGGGGGRNTIYF. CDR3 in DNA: TGTGCCAGCAGCTCGGGGGGTGGAGGGGGGCGAAACACCATATATTTT.

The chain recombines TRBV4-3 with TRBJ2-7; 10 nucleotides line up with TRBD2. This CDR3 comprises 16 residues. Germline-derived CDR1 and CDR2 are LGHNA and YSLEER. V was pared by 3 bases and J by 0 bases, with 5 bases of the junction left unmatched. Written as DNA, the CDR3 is TGCGCCAGCAGCCAGGACCCTAGCGGGAGCTCCTACGAGCAGTACTTC. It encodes CASSQDPSGSSYEQYF.

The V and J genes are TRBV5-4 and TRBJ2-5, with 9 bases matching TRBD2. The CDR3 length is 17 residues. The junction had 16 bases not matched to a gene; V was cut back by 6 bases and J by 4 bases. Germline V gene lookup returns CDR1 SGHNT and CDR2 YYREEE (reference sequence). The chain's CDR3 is CASTKDPSGRSGETQYF. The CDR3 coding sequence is TGTGCCAGCACCAAGGACCCGAGCGGGAGGTCGGGAGAGACCCAGTACTTC.

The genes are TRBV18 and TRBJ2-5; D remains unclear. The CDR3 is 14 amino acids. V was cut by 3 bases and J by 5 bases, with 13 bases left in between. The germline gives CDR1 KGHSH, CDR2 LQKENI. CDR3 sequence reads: CASSPTPGFETQYF. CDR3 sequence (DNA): TGTGCCAGCTCACCTACACCGGGTTTCGAGACCCAGTACTTC.

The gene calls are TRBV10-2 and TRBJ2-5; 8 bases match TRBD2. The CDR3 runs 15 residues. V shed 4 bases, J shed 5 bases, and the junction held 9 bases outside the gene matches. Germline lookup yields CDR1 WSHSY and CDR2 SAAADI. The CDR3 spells CASSAVGGLGETQYF. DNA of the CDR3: TGCGCCAGCAGTGCGGTGGGGGGACTAGGGGAGACCCAGTACTTC.

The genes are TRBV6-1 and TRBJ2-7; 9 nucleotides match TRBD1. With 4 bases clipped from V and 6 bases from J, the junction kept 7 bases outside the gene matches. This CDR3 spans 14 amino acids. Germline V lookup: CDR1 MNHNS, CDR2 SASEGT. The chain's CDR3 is CASSGLDRGGEQYF. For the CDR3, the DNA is TGTGCCAGCAGTGGATTGGACAGGGGCGGCGAGCAGTACTTC.

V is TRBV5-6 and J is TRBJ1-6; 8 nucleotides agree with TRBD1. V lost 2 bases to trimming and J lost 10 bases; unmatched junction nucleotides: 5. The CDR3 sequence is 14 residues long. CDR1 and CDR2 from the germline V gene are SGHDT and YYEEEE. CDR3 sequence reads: CASSFPGGESPLHF. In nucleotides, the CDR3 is TGTGCCAGCAGCTTTCCAGGGGGCGAGTCACCCCTCCACTTT.

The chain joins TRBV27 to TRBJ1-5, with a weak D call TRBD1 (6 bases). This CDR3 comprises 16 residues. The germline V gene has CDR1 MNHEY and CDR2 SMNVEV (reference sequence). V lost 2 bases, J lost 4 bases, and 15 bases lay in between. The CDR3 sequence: CASSLERTAVNQPQHF. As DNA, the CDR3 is TGTGCCAGCAGTTTAGAGAGGACAGCAGTTAATCAGCCCCAGCATTTT.

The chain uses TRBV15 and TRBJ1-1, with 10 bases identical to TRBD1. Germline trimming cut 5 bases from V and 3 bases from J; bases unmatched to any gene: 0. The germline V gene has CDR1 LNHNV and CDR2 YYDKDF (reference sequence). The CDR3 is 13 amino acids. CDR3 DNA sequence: TGTGCCACCAGCGGGACAGGGGACACTGAAGCTTTCTTT. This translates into CATSGTGDTEAFF.

The CDR3 nucleotides read TGCAGCGTTGAGGGGTGGGGACTAGCGGACACCGGGGAGCTGTTTTTT. Amino acid sequence: CSVEGWGLADTGELFF. The V gene is TRBV29-1, the J gene TRBJ2-2; 11 nucleotides agree with TRBD2. V trimming: 3 bases; J trimming: 3 bases; junction bases outside the gene matches: 6. Germline CDR1 reads SQVTM; CDR2 reads ANQGSEA. The CDR3 has 16 residues.

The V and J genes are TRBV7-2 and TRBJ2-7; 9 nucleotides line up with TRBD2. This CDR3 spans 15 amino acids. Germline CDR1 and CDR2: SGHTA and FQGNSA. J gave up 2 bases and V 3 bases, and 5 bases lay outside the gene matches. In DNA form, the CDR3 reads TGTGCCAGCAGCTTGTCTAGCGGGATCACCTACGAGCAGTACTTC. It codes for CASSLSSGITYEQYF.

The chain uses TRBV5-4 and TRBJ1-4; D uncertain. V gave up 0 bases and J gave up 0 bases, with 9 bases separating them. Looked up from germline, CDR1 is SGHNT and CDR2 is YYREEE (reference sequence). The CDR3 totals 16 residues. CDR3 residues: CASSLGGVATNEKLFF. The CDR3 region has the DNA TGTGCCAGCAGCTTGGGCGGGGTTGCAACTAATGAAAAACTGTTTTTT.

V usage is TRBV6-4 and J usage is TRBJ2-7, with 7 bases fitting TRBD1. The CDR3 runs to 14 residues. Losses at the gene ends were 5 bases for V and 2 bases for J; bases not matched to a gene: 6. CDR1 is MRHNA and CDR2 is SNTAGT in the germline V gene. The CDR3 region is CASSQTGLPYEQYF. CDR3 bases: TGTGCCAGCAGTCAGACAGGGCTCCCCTACGAGCAGTACTTC.

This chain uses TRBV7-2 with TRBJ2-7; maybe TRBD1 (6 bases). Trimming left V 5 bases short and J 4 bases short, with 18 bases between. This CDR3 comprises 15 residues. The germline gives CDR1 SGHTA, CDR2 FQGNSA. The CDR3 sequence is CASSPQGPLLYEQYF. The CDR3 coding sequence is TGTGCCAGCAGCCCCCAGGGGCCGCTGCTTTACGAGCAGTACTTC.

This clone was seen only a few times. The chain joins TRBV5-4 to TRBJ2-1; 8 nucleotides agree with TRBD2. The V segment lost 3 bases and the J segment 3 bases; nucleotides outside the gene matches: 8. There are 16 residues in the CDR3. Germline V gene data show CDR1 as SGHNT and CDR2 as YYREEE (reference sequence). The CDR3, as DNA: TGTGCCAGCAGCTCCGGCGGGACTAGGAGCTACAATGAGCAGTTCTTC. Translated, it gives CASSSGGTRSYNEQFF.